These 28 T cell receptor beta chains were sequenced from one sample in a study of tumor and adjacent non-tumor tissue in lung cancer. No cell sorting was done before RNA was extracted from the tissue. More than 3 cm separated this lung sample from the edge of the tumor. A modified ARM-PCR protocol with three rounds of nested PCR amplified TCRbeta. TCRdb reprocessed the multiplex PCR reads via MiXCR and lists one record per CDR3 protein. The sample holds 85,000 or so distinct CDR3 sequences, 76% seen once. The sequencing input was distant non-tumor lung tissue. The receptors were sampled from a woman aged 45-60 years with non-small cell lung cancer.

This clonotype is a singleton in its sample. Because it lacks the conserved phenylalanine or tryptophan at the end, this CDR3 is likely a read error. The limits of the CDR3 on the DNA are not certain, so only TCRdb's listed CDR3 is given. This sequence joins TRBV4-2 and TRBJ2-2; the D call of TRBD2 is as the table states it, not checked on the DNA. CDR1 is LGHNA, CDR2 YNFKEQ, per germline. The CDR3 comprises 16 residues, both ends counted. Here the CDR3 reads CASSLAGTRNTGELFL.

This clonotype is labeled medium-sized (0.01 to 0.1%). This sequence joins TRBV6-2 or TRBV6-3 and TRBJ2-1; no definite D call. CDR3 length: 14 amino acids. Trimming shortened V by 3 bases and J by 9 bases, and 15 bases separated the two germline ends. CDR1 is MNHEY and CDR2 is SVGEGT in the germline V gene. CDR3 in amino acids: CASSYTENASEQFF. Here the CDR3 DNA reads TGTGCCAGCAGTTATACGGAGAACGCAAGTGAGCAGTTCTTC.

This clonotype was counted a single time. Because the CDR3 is missing its conserved closing phenylalanine or tryptophan, this is likely a read error. The chain links TRBV30 to TRBJ1-3, with D possibly matching TRBD1 (6 bases). Germline CDR1 reads GTSNPN; CDR2 reads SVGIG (reference sequence). The CDR3 has 11 residues. This chain's CDR3 is CASEQGNTIYL. CDR3 DNA: TGTGCCTCGGAACAGGGAAACACAATATATCTT.

Worth noting for this clonotype: Relative to the germline gene, one junction end is altered; a read error may explain this. The chain joins TRBV4-2 to TRBJ2-5; TRBD2 might be the D (5 bases). The length of the CDR3 is 17 residues. The germline CDR1 and CDR2 sequences are LGHNA and YNFKEQ. CDR3 nucleotides: TGTGTCAGCAGCCAAGTACCTAGTGGGAGTGTAGGAGAGACCCAGTACTTC. Translating it yields CVSSQVPSGSVGETQYF.

The chain combines TRBV6-5 with TRBJ1-4, with 8 bases lining up with TRBD1. This CDR3 region has 17 residues. Germline loops: CDR1 MNHEY, CDR2 SVGAGI. The CDR3 loop is CTSSHLNPGGSNEKLFF. The CDR3 DNA follows: TGTACTAGCAGCCATCTTAACCCAGGGGGCTCTAATGAAAAACTGTTTTTT.

On this clonotype: The CDR3 carries no conserved terminal phenylalanine or tryptophan, so it likely arises from a read error. The chain combines TRBV29-1 with TRBJ1-1; the D is unclear. The length of the CDR3 is 12 residues. The V gene's germline CDR1 is SQVTM and CDR2 ANQGSEA. The DNA for the CDR3 is TGTGGCGTTGTTCTGACGACTGAGGGTGCTTTCATT. The encoded protein is CGVVLTTEGAFI.

As to this clonotype: One junction end does not reproduce the germline sequence, and a read error may be involved. The genes are TRBV18 and TRBJ2-7; 10 bases agree with TRBD2. The CDR3 consists of 14 residues. Per germline, CDR1 KGHSH and CDR2 LQKENI. CDR3 sequence (DNA): TGTGCCAACTCGGGGACTAGCGCCTCCTACAAGCAGTACTTC. Residues: CANSGTSASYKQYF.

Remarks on this clonotype: This clone may be a read error of a much larger clone one base away. This rearrangement joins TRBV20-1 to TRBJ2-3; the D is unclear. CDR3 length: 14 amino acids. V was trimmed by 6 bases and J by 6 bases, leaving 19 bases between them. In germline, CDR1 is DFQATT, CDR2 SNEGSKA (reference sequence). The CDR3 DNA reads TGCAGTGCCAGCGTGACCTCCCTCATTGATACGCAGTATTTT. It codes for CSASVTSLIDTQYF.

This clonotype has a handful of counts. The rearrangement links TRBV24-1 to TRBJ2-7; D might be TRBD1 (6 bases). CDR3 length equals 11 residues. Germline loops: CDR1 KGHDR, CDR2 SFDVKD. Trimming took off 9 bases at V and 5 bases at J, with 10 bases between the two ends. DNA of the CDR3: TGTGCCACCGACAGGAGGCACGAGCAGTACTTC. Its translation is CATDRRHEQYF.

To note about this clonotype: At one end, the junction sequence differs from germline, possibly due to a read error. The rearrangement joins TRBV29-1 to TRBJ1-2; D gene uncertain. The length of the CDR3 is 12 residues. CDR1 and CDR2 from the germline V gene are SQVTM and ANQGSEA. The chain's CDR3 is CSTTKGDYGYIF. CDR3 in DNA: TGCAGCACCACGAAGGGCGACTATGGCTACATCTTC.

In its sample, this clonotype was seen many times. A much larger clone differs from this one at a single base, so this may be a read error. The chain carries TRBV5-5 and TRBJ2-7; a weak D match, TRBD2 (6 bases). The CDR3 is made up of 13 amino acids. Deletions cut 2 bases from V and 3 bases from J, with 9 bases between. Per germline, CDR1 SGHKS and CDR2 YYEKEE (reference sequence). The CDR3 sequence: CASSFGGFYEQYF. CDR3 DNA sequence: TGTGCCAGCAGCTTCGGAGGGTTCTACGAGCAGTACTTC.

As to this clonotype: One end of the junction does not line up with germline, which may come from a read error. The chain combines TRBV11-2 with TRBJ2-3; D remains ambiguous. Looked up from germline, CDR1 is SGHAT and CDR2 is FQNNGV. This CDR3 contains 16 residues. The CDR3 here is CDSSPVGYPLPDTQYF. The CDR3 bases are TGTGACAGCAGCCCGGTGGGTTACCCGCTTCCAGATACGCAATACTTT.

The rearrangement links TRBV11-2 to TRBJ2-2, with D unresolved. This CDR3 is built from 11 residues. The ends were cut back, 2 bases at V and 6 bases at J, with 1 base in the middle. Germline assignment: CDR1 SGHAT and CDR2 FQNNGV. The CDR3 DNA reads TGTGCCAGCAGCTTATCCGGGGAGCTGTTTTTT. It encodes CASSLSGELFF.

Of note for this clonotype: Relative to the germline gene, one junction end is altered; a read error may explain this. J is TRBJ2-1 and V is TRBV6-1; 7 bases match TRBD2. CDR3 length: 16 amino acids. Germline V lookup: CDR1 MNHNS, CDR2 SASEGT. The CDR3 region has the DNA TGTGCTAGCGTCTGGGGGAGGGCCTCTTCCGGGAATGAGCACTTCTTC. It is translated as CASVWGRASSGNEHFF.

Comments on this clonotype: It is likely a read error, because the conserved phenylalanine at the end of the CDR3 is missing. V gene TRBV11-2 combines with J gene TRBJ2-1; D remains unclear. Looked up from germline, CDR1 is SGHAT and CDR2 is FQNNGV. This CDR3 has 13 amino acids. The V end was cut by 6 bases, the J end by 4 bases, with 10 bases between. The CDR3 DNA follows: TGTGCCAGCAGGGTGGGGTTTTACAATGAGCAGTTCTTA. Protein sequence: CASRVGFYNEQFL.

In regard to this clonotype: The CDR3 end shows no conserved phenylalanine or tryptophan, and so a read error is likely. This rearrangement joins TRBV11-2 to TRBJ2-3, with 7 positions matching TRBD2. Per the germline V gene, CDR1 is SGHAT and CDR2 is FQNNGV. The CDR3 loop spans 15 amino acids. The CDR3 loop reads CASSLGGRSPDTQYY. The CDR3 DNA follows: TGTGCTAGCAGCTTGGGGGGGAGGTCCCCAGATACGCAGTATTAT.

The gene calls are TRBV11-2 and TRBJ2-1, with 10 positions matching TRBD2. The CDR3 is 16 amino acids. With 5 bases clipped from V and 9 bases from J, the junction kept 13 bases outside the gene matches. In germline, CDR1 is SGHAT, CDR2 FQNNGV. CDR3 bases: TGTGCCAGCAGCGCAGGGGGGCTAGCGGGAGTATGTGAGCAGTTCTTC. Protein sequence: CASSAGGLAGVCEQFF.

On this clonotype: This CDR3 is missing its conserved last phenylalanine or tryptophan, likely due to a read error. This chain uses TRBV7-2 with TRBJ2-5, with 8 bases identical to TRBD1. CDR3 length equals 14 residues. Germline CDR1 and CDR2: SGHTA and FQGNSA. CDR3: CANSFYGTGETQYL. The CDR3 DNA sequence: TGTGCCAACAGCTTTTATGGGACAGGCGAGACCCAGTACTTG.

In the case of this clonotype: Compared with germline, one end of the junction differs, possibly owing to a read error. V and J are TRBV7-2 and TRBJ2-1; 7 positions match TRBD1. CDR1 is SGHTA and CDR2 is FQGNSA in the germline V gene. This CDR3 is built from 16 residues. The CDR3 DNA follows: TGTGTCAGCAGCGCTCACAGGGGTGGGCTAGACGTTGAGCAGTTCTTC. Translating gives CVSSAHRGGLDVEQFF. The full variable domain, its missing parts supplied by reference TRBV7-2 and TRBJ2-1, is GAGVSQSPSNKVTEKGKDVELRCDPISGHTALYWYRQSLGQGLEFLIYFQGNSAPDKSGLPSDRFSAERTGGSVSTLTIQRTQQEDSAVYLCVSSAHRGGLDVEQFFGPGTRLTVL.

The J gene is TRBJ1-2, the V gene TRBV7-3; D is undetermined. From germline, CDR1 is SGHTA and CDR2 FQGTGA. This CDR3 is 13 amino acids long. The V end lost 0 bases, the J end lost 12 bases, and 14 bases lay between the germline ends. The CDR3 loop is CASSLTLGGPNTF. In nucleotides, the CDR3 is TGTGCCAGCAGCTTAACATTGGGAGGGCCCAACACCTTC.

Regarding this clonotype: It may be a read error: a sequence one base away is much more abundant. In this CDR3 the conserved last residue, phenylalanine or tryptophan, is missing, so a read error is likely. V and J are TRBV5-1 and TRBJ2-5, with 14 positions matching TRBD2. CDR1 is SGHRS and CDR2 is YFSETQ in the germline V gene. The CDR3 spans 17 residues. Trimming at V came to 4 bases and at J to 5 bases, leaving 10 bases not matched to a gene. CDR3 protein: CASSPGLAGGSGETQYS. The CDR3 DNA sequence: TGCGCCAGCAGCCCTGGACTAGCGGGAGGATCAGGGGAGACCCAGTACTCC.

There are many counts of this clonotype. The chain has TRBV29-1 and TRBJ2-1, with D perhaps matching TRBD2 (5 bases). Per germline, CDR1 SQVTM and CDR2 ANQGSEA. V shed 0 bases and J shed 8 bases, with 20 bases lying between them. The CDR3 spans 16 residues. The CDR3 DNA reads TGCAGCGTTGAAGATCCCCAACGGGAAGCGTACCATGAGCAGTTCTTC. This sequence encodes CSVEDPQREAYHEQFF.

The chain joins TRBV9 to TRBJ1-1, with D uncertain. The V and J ends lost 2 bases and 0 bases respectively, with 5 bases between them. The CDR3 extends over 13 amino acids. CDR1 is SGDLS and CDR2 is YYNGEE in the germline V gene. CDR3 region: CASSVRLNTEAFF. The CDR3 DNA sequence: TGTGCCAGCAGCGTGAGGTTGAACACTGAAGCTTTCTTT.

This clonotype was detected many times. The CDR3 spells CASSYSHGNTEAFF. The CDR3 coding sequence is TGTGCCAGCAGTTACTCTCACGGGAACACTGAAGCTTTCTTT. J is TRBJ1-1 and V is TRBV6-5; no clear D. The length of the CDR3 is 14 residues. Germline V gives CDR1 MNHEY, CDR2 SVGAGI. V lost 0 bases to trimming and J lost 1 base, with 6 bases between them.

A word on this clonotype: One end of the junction does not line up with germline, which may come from a read error. The chain joins TRBV6-1 to TRBJ2-1, with a possible D match to TRBD1 (6 bases). The length of the CDR3 is 12 residues. Per the germline V gene, CDR1 is MNHNS and CDR2 is SASEGT. CDR3: CASSEQTQGQSF. The CDR3 DNA is TGTGCCAGCAGTGAACAGACCCAGGGGCAGTCATTC.

Remarks on this clonotype: A much larger clone lies a single base off, so this may be a read error. The conserved phenylalanine or tryptophan normally closing the CDR3 is absent here, so this likely arose from a read error. This rearrangement joins TRBV28 to TRBJ2-7, with TRBD2 identical over 7 bases. This CDR3 has 13 amino acids. Trimming took 7 bases from V and 4 from J; bases not matched to a gene: 7. Germline CDR1 MDHEN, CDR2 SYDVKM. The DNA of the CDR3 is TGTGCCAGCACCCAACTGCGGGGGTACGAGCAGTACTTA. Protein: CASTQLRGYEQYL.

The genes are TRBV2 and TRBJ2-1; 10 bases align to TRBD2. Germline V gene sequence: CDR1 SNHLY, CDR2 FYNNEI. Trimming took 6 bases from V and 9 from J; bases not matched to a gene: 11. The CDR3 has 15 amino acids. The CDR3 protein is CASREREGRSFEQFF. The CDR3 DNA follows: TGTGCCAGCAGGGAGCGGGAGGGCCGTTCCTTTGAGCAGTTCTTC.

As for this clonotype: A much larger clone lies one base from this, so it may be a read error. The rearrangement links TRBV5-1 to TRBJ2-1, with D perhaps matching TRBD1 (5 bases). The V gene's germline CDR1 is SGHRS and CDR2 YFSETQ. The CDR3 contains 17 residues. DNA for the CDR3: TGCGCCAGCAGCTTTGCAGGCTTAAGACAGATTTACAATGGGCAGTTCTTC. This codes for CASSFAGLRQIYNGQFF.